This is a list of T cell receptor beta chains from one sample in a study of blood T cell repertoires in COVID-19. Sequencing was performed with immunoSEQ multiplex PCR; in TCRdb, only in-frame clones are kept and a portion is missing. Seen here are roughly 260,000 clones, about nine tenths observed once, and the top ten hold approximately 2.5%. Sample: PBMCs or T cells enriched from blood (not recorded which). The receptors were gathered from a woman younger than 30 who had recovered from COVID-19. Both conserved end residues are part of each CDR3. Each record gives: clone size, CDR3 length, J gene, V gene, D gene, CDR3 protein, CDR3 DNA. D genes are given only for firm matches. The size entry is marked missing in some rows and otherwise reads once, few, many or a size class.

. | 13 | TRBJ2-2 | TRBV18 | . | CATPGLTTGELFF | TGTGCCACCCCAGGGTTAACCACCGGGGAGCTGTTTTTT
. | 17 | TRBJ2-1 | TRBV28 | . | CASSSTYAASSYNEQFF | TGTGCCAGCAGTTCAACGTATGCGGCCAGCTCCTACAATGAGCAGTTCTTC
. | 13 | TRBJ1-5 | TRBV5-1 | . | CASSLDINQPQHF | TGCGCCAGCAGCCTGGACATCAATCAGCCCCAGCATTTT
. | 14 | TRBJ1-1 | TRBV7-9 | TRBD1 | CASSLGTGNTEAFF | TGTGCCAGCAGCTTAGGGACAGGTAACACTGAAGCTTTCTTT
. | 16 | TRBJ2-2 | TRBV25-1 | . | CASTPLGGANTGELFF | TGTGCCAGCACCCCCCTGGGCGGGGCGAACACCGGGGAGCTGTTTTTT
. | 14 | TRBJ1-1 | TRBV5-1 | TRBD1 | CASSHRQGFTEAFF | TGCGCCAGCAGCCACCGACAGGGTTTTACTGAAGCTTTCTTT
. | 18 | TRBJ2-3 | TRBV19 | TRBD2 | CASTSGLAGVPSTDTQYF | TGTGCCAGTACCTCGGGACTAGCGGGAGTACCTAGCACAGATACGCAGTATTTT
few | 13 | TRBJ1-2 | TRBV7-9 | . | CASSHPQGRGYTF | TGTGCCAGCAGCCATCCACAGGGCCGTGGCTACACCTTC
. | 18 | TRBJ2-5 | TRBV23-1 | TRBD1 | CASSQSRGRKGRNETQYF | TGCGCCAGCAGTCAATCGAGGGGGCGAAAGGGGCGCAACGAGACCCAGTACTTC
. | 16 | TRBJ1-5 | TRBV7-8 | . | CASSLVPAGGDQPQHF | TGTGCCAGCAGCTTAGTCCCGGCAGGTGGCGATCAGCCCCAGCATTTT
. | 13 | TRBJ2-7 | TRBV3-1/TRBV3-2 | . | CASSQEVRSSQYF | TGTGCCAGCAGCCAAGAAGTGCGCTCTTCTCAGTACTTC
once | 18 | TRBJ2-1 | TRBV6-2/TRBV6-3 | TRBD2 | CASSGLAGGVRSYNEQFF | TGTGCCAGCAGTGGACTAGCGGGGGGTGTACGGTCCTACAATGAGCAGTTCTTC
. | 15 | TRBJ2-5 | TRBV23-1 | TRBD1 | CASSQPTGGAETQYF | TGCGCCAGCAGTCAACCAACAGGGGGCGCTGAGACCCAGTACTTC
. | 15 | TRBJ2-5 | TRBV30 | . | CAWSGAAGGQETQYF | TGTGCCTGGAGCGGCGCGGCCGGGGGCCAAGAGACCCAGTACTTC
once | 16 | TRBJ1-1 | TRBV19 | . | CASSSRRGRDGTEAFF | TGTGCCAGTAGTAGCCGGAGGGGCAGGGACGGCACTGAAGCTTTCTTT
once | 15 | TRBJ2-1 | TRBV12-5 | TRBD1 | CASGNRDRGFNEQFF | TGTGCTAGTGGTAACCGGGACAGGGGGTTTAATGAGCAGTTCTTC
. | 16 | TRBJ2-3 | TRBV19 | . | CASSILEGGGTDTQYF | TGTGCCAGTAGTATCCTAGAGGGCGGTGGCACAGATACGCAGTATTTT
. | 17 | TRBJ1-6 | TRBV30 | TRBD1 | CAWSLQAGGSYNSPLHF | TGTGCCTGGAGCTTACAGGCAGGGGGATCCTATAATTCACCCCTCCACTTT
once | 12 | TRBJ2-7 | TRBV9 | . | CASSVPNGEQYF | TGTGCCAGCAGCGTACCAAACGGGGAGCAGTACTTC
. | 15 | TRBJ2-3 | TRBV9 | . | CASSVALTGTDTQYF | TGTGCCAGCAGCGTAGCCCTGACTGGCACAGATACGCAGTATTTT
. | 14 | TRBJ2-7 | TRBV7-9 | TRBD2 | CASSSGLGFYEQYF | TGTGCCAGCAGCTCAGGACTAGGGTTTTACGAGCAGTACTTC
. | 15 | TRBJ2-1 | TRBV9 | . | CASSVLGRGLDEQFF | TGTGCCAGCAGCGTATTAGGAAGGGGGTTGGATGAGCAGTTCTTC
. | 15 | TRBJ1-6 | TRBV7-2 | . | CASSLDSGIDSPLHF | TGTGCCAGCAGCTTAGATTCAGGGATTGATTCACCCCTCCACTTT
. | 17 | TRBJ2-5 | TRBV6-2/TRBV6-3 | . | CASSYFKIVAGVETQYF | TGTGCCAGCAGTTACTTTAAAATCGTCGCAGGGGTCGAGACCCAGTACTTC
. | 15 | TRBJ2-7 | TRBV7-2 | TRBD2 | CASSLALAAAYEQYF | TGTGCCAGCAGCTTAGCACTAGCGGCAGCCTACGAGCAGTACTTC
. | 14 | TRBJ1-6 | TRBV5-5 | . | CASSLGHANSPLHF | TGTGCCAGCAGCTTGGGGCACGCCAATTCACCCCTCCACTTT
. | 17 | TRBJ2-5 | TRBV9 | TRBD2 | CASSASTGTSVQETQYF | TGTGCCAGCAGCGCCTCTACCGGGACTAGCGTTCAAGAGACCCAGTACTTC
. | 14 | TRBJ1-5 | TRBV18 | . | CASSPPSGNQPQHF | TGTGCCAGCTCACCCCCGTCGGGCAATCAGCCCCAGCATTTT
. | 16 | TRBJ2-2 | TRBV15 | . | CATSRKLGGETGELFF | TGTGCCACCAGCCGTAAACTCGGAGGGGAGACCGGGGAGCTGTTTTTT